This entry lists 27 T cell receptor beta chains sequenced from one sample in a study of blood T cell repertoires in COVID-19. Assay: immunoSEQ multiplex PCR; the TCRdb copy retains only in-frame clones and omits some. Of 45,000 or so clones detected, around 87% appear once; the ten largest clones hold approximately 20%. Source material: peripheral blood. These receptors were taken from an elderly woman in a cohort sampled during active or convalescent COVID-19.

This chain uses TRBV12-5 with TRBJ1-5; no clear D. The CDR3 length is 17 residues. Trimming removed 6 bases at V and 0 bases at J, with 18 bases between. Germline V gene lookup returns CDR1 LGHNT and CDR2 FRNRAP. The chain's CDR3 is CASGVYPQRYSNQPQHF. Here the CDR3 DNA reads TGTGCTAGTGGCGTTTATCCTCAGAGGTATAGCAATCAGCCCCAGCATTTT.

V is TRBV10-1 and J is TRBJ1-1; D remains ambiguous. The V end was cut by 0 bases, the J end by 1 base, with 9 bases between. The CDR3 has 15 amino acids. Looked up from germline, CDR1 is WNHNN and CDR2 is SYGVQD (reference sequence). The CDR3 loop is CASSESAGKNTEAFF. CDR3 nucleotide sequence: TGCGCCAGCAGTGAGTCGGCGGGGAAGAACACTGAAGCTTTCTTT.

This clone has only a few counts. CDR3 in amino acids: CASEGRDRGISDTQYF. In DNA, the CDR3 is TGTGCCAGCGAAGGTCGGGACAGGGGGATATCAGATACGCAGTATTTT. The chain carries TRBV27 and TRBJ2-3, with 11 positions matching TRBD1. Unmatched junction bases numbered 11, after V lost 8 bases and J lost 4 bases. CDR3 size: 16 residues. CDR1 is MNHEY and CDR2 is SMNVEV in the germline V gene (reference sequence).

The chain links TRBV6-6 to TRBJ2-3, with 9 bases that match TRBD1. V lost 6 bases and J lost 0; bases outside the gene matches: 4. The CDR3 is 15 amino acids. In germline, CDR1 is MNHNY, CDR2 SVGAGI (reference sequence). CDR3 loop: CASSLQGASTDTQYF. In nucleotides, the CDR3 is TGTGCCAGCAGCCTACAGGGGGCTAGCACAGATACGCAGTATTTT.

In DNA form, the CDR3 reads TGTGCCTGGAATAGACAGACTGGCAATCAGCCCCAGCATTTT. Translated: CAWNRQTGNQPQHF. The chain links TRBV30 to TRBJ1-5; tentative D call: TRBD1 (5 bases). Deletions cut 4 bases from V and 2 bases from J, with 12 bases between. CDR1 and CDR2 (germline): GTSNPN, SVGIG (reference sequence). The CDR3 is 14 amino acids.

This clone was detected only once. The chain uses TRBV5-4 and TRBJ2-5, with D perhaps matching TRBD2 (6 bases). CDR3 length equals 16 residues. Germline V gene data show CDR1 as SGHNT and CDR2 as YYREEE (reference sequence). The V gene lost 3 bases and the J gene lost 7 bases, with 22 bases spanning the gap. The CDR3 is CASSYGDPGGLGTQYF. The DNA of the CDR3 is TGTGCCAGCAGCTACGGGGACCCCGGGGGTTTAGGGACCCAGTACTTC.

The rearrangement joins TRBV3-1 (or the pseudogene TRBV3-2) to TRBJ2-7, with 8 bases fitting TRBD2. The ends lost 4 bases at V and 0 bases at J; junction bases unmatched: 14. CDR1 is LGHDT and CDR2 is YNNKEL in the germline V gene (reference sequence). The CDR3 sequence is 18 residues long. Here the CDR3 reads CASSPIQWERESSYEQYF. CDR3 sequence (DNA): TGTGCCAGCAGCCCGATACAGTGGGAGCGGGAGAGCTCCTACGAGCAGTACTTC.

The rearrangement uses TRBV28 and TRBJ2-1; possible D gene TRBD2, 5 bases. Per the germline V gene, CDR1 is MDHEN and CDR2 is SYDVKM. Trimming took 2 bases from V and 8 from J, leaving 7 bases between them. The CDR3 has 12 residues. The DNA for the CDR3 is TGTGCCAGCAGTTTAGCGGGCCATGAGCAGTTCTTC. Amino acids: CASSLAGHEQFF.

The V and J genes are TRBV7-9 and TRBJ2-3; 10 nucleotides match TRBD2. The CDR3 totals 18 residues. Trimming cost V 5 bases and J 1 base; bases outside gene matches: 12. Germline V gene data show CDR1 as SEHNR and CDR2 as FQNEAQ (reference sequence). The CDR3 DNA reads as TGTGCCAGCAGCCCCCGACTAGCGGGTCTAAGGGGCACAGATACGCAGTATTTT. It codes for CASSPRLAGLRGTDTQYF. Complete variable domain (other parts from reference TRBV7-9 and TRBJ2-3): DTGVSQNPRHKITKRGQNVTFRCDPISEHNRLYWYRQTLGQGPEFLTYFQNEAQLEKSRLLSDRFSAERPKGSFSTLEIQRTEQGDSAMYLCASSPRLAGLRGTDTQYFGPGTRLTVL.

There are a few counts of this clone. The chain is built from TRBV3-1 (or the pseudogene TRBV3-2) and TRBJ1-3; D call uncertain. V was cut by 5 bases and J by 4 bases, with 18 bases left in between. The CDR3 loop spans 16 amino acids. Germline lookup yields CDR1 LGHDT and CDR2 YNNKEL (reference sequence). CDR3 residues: CASSSHPGIAGNTIYF. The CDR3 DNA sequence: TGTGCCAGCAGCTCCCACCCGGGGATTGCAGGAAACACCATATATTTT.

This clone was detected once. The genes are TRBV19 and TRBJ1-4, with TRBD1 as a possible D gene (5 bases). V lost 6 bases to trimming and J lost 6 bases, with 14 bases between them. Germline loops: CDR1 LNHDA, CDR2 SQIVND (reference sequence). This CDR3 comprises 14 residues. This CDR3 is CASRLKGGDEKLFF. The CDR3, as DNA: TGTGCCAGTAGACTAAAAGGAGGGGATGAAAAACTGTTTTTT.

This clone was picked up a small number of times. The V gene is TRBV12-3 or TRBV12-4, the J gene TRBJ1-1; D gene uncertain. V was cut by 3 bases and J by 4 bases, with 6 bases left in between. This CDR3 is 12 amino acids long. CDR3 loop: CASSFYSTEAFF. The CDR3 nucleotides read TGTGCCAGCAGTTTTTATAGCACTGAAGCTTTCTTT.

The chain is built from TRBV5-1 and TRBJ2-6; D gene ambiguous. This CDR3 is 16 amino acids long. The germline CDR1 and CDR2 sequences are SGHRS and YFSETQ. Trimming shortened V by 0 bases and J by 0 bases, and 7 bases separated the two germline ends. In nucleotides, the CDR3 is TGCGCCAGCAGCTTGGATGGGCCCTCTGGGGCCAACGTCCTGACTTTC. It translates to CASSLDGPSGANVLTF.

The CDR3 region is CASNGELQYF. CDR3 bases: TGTGCCAGCAACGGGGAGCTCCAGTATTTT. The chain is built from TRBV6-5 and TRBJ2-3, with D perhaps matching TRBD2 (5 bases). The CDR3 length is 10 residues. The germline V and J ends were trimmed by 7 bases and 12 bases, with 11 bases remaining between them. The germline CDR1 and CDR2 sequences are MNHEY and SVGAGI.

For the CDR3, the DNA is TGTGCCAGCAGTTTGGCGGGGCCCTATGGCTACACCTTC. It specifies CASSLAGPYGYTF. The V and J genes are TRBV12-3 or TRBV12-4 and TRBJ1-2; possible D gene TRBD1, 5 bases. V lost 3 bases and J 4 bases, leaving 9 bases between the germline ends. This CDR3 has 13 residues.

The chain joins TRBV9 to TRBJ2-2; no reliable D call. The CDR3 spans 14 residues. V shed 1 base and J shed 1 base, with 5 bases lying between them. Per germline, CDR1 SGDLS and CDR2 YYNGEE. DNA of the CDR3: TGTGCCAGCAGCGTATCGGGGAACACCGGGGAGCTGTTTTTT. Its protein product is CASSVSGNTGELFF.

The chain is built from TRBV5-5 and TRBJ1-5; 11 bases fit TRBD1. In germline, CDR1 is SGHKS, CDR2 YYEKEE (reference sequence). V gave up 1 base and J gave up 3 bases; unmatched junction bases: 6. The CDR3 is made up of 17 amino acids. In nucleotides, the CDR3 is TGTGCCAGCAGCTTGCTGCCGGGACAGGGGGTCAATCAGCCCCAGCATTTT. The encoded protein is CASSLLPGQGVNQPQHF.

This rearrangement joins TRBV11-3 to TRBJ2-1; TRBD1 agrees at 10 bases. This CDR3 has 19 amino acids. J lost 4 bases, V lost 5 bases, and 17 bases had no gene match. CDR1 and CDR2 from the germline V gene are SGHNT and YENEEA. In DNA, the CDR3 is TGTGCCAGCAGCCGCCGGGACAGGGGTCTACTTGGCTTTTACAATGAGCAGTTCTTC. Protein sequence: CASSRRDRGLLGFYNEQFF.

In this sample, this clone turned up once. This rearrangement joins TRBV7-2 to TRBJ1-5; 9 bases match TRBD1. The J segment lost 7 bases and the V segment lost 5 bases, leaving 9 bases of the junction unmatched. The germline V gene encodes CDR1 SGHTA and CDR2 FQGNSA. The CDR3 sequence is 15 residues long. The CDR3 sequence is CASSGTGGVGQPQHF. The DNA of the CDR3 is TGTGCCAGCAGCGGAACAGGGGGCGTGGGGCAGCCCCAGCATTTT.

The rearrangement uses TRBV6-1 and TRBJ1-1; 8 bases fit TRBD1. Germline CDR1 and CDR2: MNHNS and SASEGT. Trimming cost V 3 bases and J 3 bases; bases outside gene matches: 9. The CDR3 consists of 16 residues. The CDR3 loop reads CASSDDFQGADTEAFF. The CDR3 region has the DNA TGTGCCAGCAGTGACGACTTCCAGGGGGCCGACACTGAAGCTTTCTTT.

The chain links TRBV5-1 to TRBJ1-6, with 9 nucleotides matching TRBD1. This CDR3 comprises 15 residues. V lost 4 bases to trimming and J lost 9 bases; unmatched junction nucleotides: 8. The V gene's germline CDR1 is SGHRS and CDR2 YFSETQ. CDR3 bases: TGCGCCAGCAGCCAAGGGACAGGGAAGGGTTCACCCCTCCACTTT. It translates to CASSQGTGKGSPLHF.

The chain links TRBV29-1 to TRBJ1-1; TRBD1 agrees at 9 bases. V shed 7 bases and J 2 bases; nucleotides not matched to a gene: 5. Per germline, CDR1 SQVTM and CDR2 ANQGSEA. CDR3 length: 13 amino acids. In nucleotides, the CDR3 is TGCAGCGCTACAGGGGGCCCTAACACTGAAGCTTTCTTT. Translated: CSATGGPNTEAFF.

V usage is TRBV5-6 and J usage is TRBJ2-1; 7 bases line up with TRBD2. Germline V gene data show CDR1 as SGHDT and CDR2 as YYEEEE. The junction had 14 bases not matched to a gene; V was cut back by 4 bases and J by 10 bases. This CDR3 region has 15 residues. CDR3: CASSPGGTVRREQFF. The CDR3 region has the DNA TGTGCCAGCAGCCCGGGGGGAACGGTCCGCAGGGAGCAGTTCTTC.

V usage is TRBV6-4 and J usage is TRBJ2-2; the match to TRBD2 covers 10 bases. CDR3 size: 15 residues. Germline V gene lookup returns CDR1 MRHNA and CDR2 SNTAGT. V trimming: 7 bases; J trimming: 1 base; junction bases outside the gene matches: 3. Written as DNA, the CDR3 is TGTGCCAGCAAGCCTAGCGGGGGGAACACCGGGGAGCTGTTTTTT. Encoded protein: CASKPSGGNTGELFF.

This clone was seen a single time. The CDR3 loop reads CASSFGQGETQYF. DNA of the CDR3: TGCGCCAGCAGCTTTGGCCAGGGAGAGACCCAGTACTTC. The genes are TRBV5-1 and TRBJ2-5, with D possibly matching TRBD1 (5 bases). This CDR3 comprises 13 residues. Germline V gene lookup returns CDR1 SGHRS and CDR2 YFSETQ. The ends were cut back, 2 bases at V and 4 bases at J, with 9 bases in the middle. The variable domain in full, with the rest retrieved from reference TRBV5-1 and TRBJ2-5, is KAGVTQTPRYLIKTRGQQVTLSCSPISGHRSVSWYQQTPGQGLQFLFEYFSETQRNKGNFPGRFSGRQFSNSRSEMNVSTLELGDSALYLCASSFGQGETQYFGPGTRLLVL.

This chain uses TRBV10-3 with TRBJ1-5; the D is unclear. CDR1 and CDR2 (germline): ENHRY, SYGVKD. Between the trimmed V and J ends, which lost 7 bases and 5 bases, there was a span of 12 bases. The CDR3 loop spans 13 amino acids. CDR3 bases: TGTGCCATCACCCAGACGGAGGATCAGCCCCAGCATTTT. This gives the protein CAITQTEDQPQHF.

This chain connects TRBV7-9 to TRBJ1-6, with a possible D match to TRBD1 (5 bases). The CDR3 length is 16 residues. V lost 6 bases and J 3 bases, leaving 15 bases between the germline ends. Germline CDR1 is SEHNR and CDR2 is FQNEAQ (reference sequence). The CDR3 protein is CASRSGDVRYNSPLHF. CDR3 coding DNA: TGTGCCAGCAGATCGGGGGATGTCCGCTATAATTCACCCCTCCACTTT.